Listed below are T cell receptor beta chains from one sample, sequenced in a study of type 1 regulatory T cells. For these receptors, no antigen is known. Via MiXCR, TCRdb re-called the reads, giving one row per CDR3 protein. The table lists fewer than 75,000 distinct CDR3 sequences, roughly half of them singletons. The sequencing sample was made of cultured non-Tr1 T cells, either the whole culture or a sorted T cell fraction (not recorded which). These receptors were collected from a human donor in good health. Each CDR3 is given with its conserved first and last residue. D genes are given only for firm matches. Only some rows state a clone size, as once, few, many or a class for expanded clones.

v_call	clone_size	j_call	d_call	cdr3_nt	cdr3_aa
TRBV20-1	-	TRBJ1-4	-	TGCAGTGGTCTAGGTACGGGTTCGCTGTTTTTT	CSGLGTGSLFF
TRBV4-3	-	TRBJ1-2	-	TGCGCCAGCAGCCAAGTCACCGCTAACTATGGCTACACCTTC	CASSQVTANYGYTF
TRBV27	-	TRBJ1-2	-	TGTGCCAGCAGTCCCCCCCCCGGGACCGCGGGCTACACCTTC	CASSPPPGTAGYTF
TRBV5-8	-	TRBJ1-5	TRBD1	TGTGCCAGCAGCCCGGGACAGGGCAGAGGAGACAATCAGCCCCAGCATTTT	CASSPGQGRGDNQPQHF
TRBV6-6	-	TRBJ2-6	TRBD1	TGTGCCAGCAGAGAGAGACAGGGGGAGTCTGGGGCCAACGTCCTGACTTTC	CASRERQGESGANVLTF
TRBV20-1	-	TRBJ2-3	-	TGCAGTGCTAGTGGGCAGGGCCGCACAGATACGCAGTATTTT	CSASGQGRTDTQYF
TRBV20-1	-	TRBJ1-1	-	TGCAGTGCGATCGGGAGAACCACTGAAGCTTTCTTT	CSAIGRTTEAFF
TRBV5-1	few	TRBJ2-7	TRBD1	TGCGCCAGCAGCTTTAAAAAATCCTGGGACAGCGACTACGAGCAGTACTTC	CASSFKKSWDSDYEQYF
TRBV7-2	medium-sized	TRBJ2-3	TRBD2	TGTGCCAGCAGGCTAGCGGGGGCGGCAGATACGCAGTATTTT	CASRLAGAADTQYF
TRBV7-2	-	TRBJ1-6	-	TGTGCCAGCAGCTTGAACTCCCCGGTCCGTACAAATTCACCCCTCCACTTT	CASSLNSPVRTNSPLHF
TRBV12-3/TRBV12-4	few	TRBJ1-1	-	TGTGCCAGCAGTTTGCGGGAGAACACTGAAGCTTTCTTT	CASSLRENTEAFF
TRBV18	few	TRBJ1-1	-	TGTGCCAGCTCACCCCTCGGCCTTAAGAACACTGAAGCTTTCTTT	CASSPLGLKNTEAFF
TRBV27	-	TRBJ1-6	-	TGTGCCAGCAGTTTGGGGGGCGAGGGTGCATCACCCCTCCACTTT	CASSLGGEGASPLHF
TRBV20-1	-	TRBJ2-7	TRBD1	TGCAGTGCTAGAGACCCCCCCACAGGGGGCCCATCCTACGAGCAGTACTTC	CSARDPPTGGPSYEQYF
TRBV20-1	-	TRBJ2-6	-	TGCAGTGCTAGAGATGGGTCGGGCGGGGCCAACGTCCTGACTTTC	CSARDGSGGANVLTF
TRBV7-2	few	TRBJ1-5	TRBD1	TGTGCCAGCAGCGACACAGGGGTTCAGCCCCAGCATTTT	CASSDTGVQPQHF
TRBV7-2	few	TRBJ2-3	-	TGTGCCAGCAGCTTAGAGGGGAGCCGTACGCAGTATTTT	CASSLEGSRTQYF
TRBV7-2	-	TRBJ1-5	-	TGTGCCAGCAGCCGAAGTTTGGGGGTGGGATCCACAGCCCAGCATTTT	CASSRSLGVGSTAQHF
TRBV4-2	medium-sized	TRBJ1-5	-	TGTGCCAGCAGCCAAGGAGGAGGGCAGAGCAATCAGCCCCAGCATTTT	CASSQGGGQSNQPQHF
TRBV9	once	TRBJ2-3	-	TGTGCCAGCAGCGTTCGGACAGACCACACAGATACGCAGTATTTT	CASSVRTDHTDTQYF
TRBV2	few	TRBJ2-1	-	TGTGCCAGCAGTGTGGACGCCAGGCAGAACAATGAGCAGTTCTTC	CASSVDARQNNEQFF
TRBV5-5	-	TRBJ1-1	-	TGTGCCAGCAGCCCCGTAGCCAACACTGAAGCTTTCTTT	CASSPVANTEAFF
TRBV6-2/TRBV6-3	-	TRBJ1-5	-	TGTGCCACCGCGCGTAGAAGACAGCATCAGCCCCAGCATTTT	CATARRRQHQPQHF
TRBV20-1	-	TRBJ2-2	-	TGCAGTGCTAGAGATATCGAGGGGAACACCGGGGAGCTGTTTTTT	CSARDIEGNTGELFF
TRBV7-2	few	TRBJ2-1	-	TGTGCCAGCAGCCGGGACTCTGGGTACAATGAGCAGTTCTTC	CASSRDSGYNEQFF
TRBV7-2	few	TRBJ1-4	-	TGTGCCAGCAGCTTCGGGGGCCTGAATGAAAAACTGTTTTTT	CASSFGGLNEKLFF
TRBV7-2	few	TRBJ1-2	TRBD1	TGTGCCAGCAGTCCCGACAGGGCTAACTATGGCTACACCTTC	CASSPDRANYGYTF
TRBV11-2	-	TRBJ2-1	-	TGTGCCAGCAGCTTCACAGGGACCCGGGAGCAGTTCTTC	CASSFTGTREQFF
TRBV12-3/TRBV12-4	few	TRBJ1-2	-	TGTGCCAGCACCCAAAACTCCGGAAACTATGGCTACACCTTC	CASTQNSGNYGYTF
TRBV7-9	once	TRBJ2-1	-	TGTGCCAGCAGCTTAAAGGGGGAGGGTGGCAATGAGCAGTTCTTC	CASSLKGEGGNEQFF
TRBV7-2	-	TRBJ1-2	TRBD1	TGTGCCAGCAGCTTAGTAACGCAGGGGGCCTATGGCTACACCTTC	CASSLVTQGAYGYTF
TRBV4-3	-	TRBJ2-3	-	TGCGCCAACAGCCTGGGACTGACTATTTTTGGAGCAGATACGCAGTATTTT	CANSLGLTIFGADTQYF